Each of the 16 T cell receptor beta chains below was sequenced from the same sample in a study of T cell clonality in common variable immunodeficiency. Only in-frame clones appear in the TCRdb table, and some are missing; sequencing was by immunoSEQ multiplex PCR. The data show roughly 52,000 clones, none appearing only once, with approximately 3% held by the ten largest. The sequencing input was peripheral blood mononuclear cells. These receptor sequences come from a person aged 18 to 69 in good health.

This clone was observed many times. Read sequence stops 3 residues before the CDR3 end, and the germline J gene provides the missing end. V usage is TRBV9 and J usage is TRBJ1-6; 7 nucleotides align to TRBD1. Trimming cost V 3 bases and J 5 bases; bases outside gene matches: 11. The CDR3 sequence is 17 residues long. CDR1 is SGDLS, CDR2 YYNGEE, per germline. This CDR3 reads CASSASPGQLNNSPLHF. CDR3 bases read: TGTGCCAGCAGCGCCTCACCGGGACAGCTCAATAATTCACCC.

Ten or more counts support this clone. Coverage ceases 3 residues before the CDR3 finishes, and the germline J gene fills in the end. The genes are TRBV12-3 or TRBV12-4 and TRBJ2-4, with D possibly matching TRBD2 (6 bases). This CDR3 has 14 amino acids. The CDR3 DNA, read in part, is TGTGCCAGCAGCCTGGGACTCCGTGGACGAATT. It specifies CASSLGLRGRI. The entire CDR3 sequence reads CASSLGLRGRIQYF.

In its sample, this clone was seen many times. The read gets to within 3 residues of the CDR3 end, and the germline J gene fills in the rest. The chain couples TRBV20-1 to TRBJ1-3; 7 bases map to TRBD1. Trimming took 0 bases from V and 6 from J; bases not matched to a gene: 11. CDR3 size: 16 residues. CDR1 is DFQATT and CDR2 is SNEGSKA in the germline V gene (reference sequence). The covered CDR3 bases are TGCAGTGCTAGAGATGCGTTAGGGACAGCCGCAAACACC. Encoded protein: CSARDALGTAANT. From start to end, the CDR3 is CSARDALGTAANTIYF.

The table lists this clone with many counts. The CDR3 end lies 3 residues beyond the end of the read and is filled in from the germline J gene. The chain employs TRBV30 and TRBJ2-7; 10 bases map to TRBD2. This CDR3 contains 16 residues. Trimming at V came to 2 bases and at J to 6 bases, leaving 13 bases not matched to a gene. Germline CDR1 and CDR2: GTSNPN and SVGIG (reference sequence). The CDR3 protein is CAWSRSGRAQFGEQYF. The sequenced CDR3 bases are TGTGCCTGGAGTAGAAGCGGGAGGGCCCAATTTGGCGAG.

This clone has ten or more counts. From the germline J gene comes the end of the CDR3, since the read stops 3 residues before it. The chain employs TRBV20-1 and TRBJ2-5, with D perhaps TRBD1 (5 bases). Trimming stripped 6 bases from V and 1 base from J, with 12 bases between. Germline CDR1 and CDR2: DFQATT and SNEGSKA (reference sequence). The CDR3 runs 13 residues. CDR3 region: CSAGALSQETQYF. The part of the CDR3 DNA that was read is TGCAGTGCAGGGGCCCTCAGCCAAGAGACC.

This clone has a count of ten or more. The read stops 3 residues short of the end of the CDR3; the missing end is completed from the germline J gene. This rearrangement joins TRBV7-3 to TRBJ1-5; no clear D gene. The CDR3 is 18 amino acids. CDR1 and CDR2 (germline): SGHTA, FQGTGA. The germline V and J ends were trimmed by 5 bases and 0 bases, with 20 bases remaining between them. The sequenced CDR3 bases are TGTGCCAGCAGCCCACCCGGGGTGCCAGAGTATAGCAATCAGCCC. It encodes CASSPPGVPEYSNQP. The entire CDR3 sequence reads CASSPPGVPEYSNQPQHF.

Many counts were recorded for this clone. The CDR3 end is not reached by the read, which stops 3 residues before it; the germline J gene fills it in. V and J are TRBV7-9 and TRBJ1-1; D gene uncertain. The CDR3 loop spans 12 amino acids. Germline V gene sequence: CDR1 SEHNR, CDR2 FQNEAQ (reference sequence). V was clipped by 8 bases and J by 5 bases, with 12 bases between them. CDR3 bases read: TGTGCCAGCGGACTACTAGCGACTGAA. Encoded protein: CASGLLATE. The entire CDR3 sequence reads CASGLLATEAFF.

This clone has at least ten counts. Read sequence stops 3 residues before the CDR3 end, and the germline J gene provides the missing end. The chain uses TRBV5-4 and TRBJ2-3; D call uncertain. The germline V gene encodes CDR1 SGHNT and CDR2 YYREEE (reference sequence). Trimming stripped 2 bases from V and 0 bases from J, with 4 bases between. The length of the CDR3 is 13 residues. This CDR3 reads CASSFQSTDTQYF. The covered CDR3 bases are TGTGCCAGCAGCTTCCAGAGCACAGATACG.

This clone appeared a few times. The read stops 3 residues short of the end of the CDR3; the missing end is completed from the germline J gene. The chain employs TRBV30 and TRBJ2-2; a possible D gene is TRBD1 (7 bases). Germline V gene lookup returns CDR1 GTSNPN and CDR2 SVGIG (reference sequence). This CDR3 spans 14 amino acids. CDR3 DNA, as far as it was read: TGTGCCTGGGCGGTTCGGCAGGGGGACTCACCG. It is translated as CAWAVRQGDSP. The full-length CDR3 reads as CAWAVRQGDSPLFF.

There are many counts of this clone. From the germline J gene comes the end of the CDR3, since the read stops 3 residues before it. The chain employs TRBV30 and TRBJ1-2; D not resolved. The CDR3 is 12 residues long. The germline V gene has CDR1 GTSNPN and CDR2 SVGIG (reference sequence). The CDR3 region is CAWSVSGYGYTF. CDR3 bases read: TGTGCCTGGAGTGTATCGGGTTACGGC.

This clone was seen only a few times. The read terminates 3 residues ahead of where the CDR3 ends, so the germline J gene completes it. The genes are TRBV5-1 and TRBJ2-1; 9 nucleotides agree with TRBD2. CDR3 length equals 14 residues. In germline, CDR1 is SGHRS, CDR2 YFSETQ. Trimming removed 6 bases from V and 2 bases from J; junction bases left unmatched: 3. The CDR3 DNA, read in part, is TGCGCCAGCATAGCGGGAGAAACCTACAATGAG. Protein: CASIAGETYNE. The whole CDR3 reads CASIAGETYNEQFF.

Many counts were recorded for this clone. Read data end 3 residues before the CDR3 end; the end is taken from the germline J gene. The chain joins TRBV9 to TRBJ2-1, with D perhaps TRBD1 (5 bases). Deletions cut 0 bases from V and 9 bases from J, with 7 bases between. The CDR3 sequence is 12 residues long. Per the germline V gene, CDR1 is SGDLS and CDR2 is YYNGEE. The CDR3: CASSVGRGEQFF. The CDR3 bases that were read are TGTGCCAGCAGCGTAGGTAGGGGTGAG.

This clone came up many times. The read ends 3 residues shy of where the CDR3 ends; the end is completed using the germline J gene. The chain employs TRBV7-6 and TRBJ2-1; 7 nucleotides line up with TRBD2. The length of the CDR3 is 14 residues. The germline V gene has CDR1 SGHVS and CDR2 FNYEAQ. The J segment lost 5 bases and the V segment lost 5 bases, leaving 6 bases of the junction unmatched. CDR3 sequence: CASSHRAGDNEQFF. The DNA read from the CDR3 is TGTGCCAGCAGCCACCGGGCGGGGGACAATGAG.

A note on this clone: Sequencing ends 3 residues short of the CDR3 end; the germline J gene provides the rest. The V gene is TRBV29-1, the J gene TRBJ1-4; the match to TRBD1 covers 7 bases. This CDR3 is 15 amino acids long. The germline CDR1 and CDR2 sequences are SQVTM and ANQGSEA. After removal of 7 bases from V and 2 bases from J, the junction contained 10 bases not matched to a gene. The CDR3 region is CSARQGSGTNEKLFF. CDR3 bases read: TGCAGCGCCCGACAGGGATCGGGCACTAATGAAAAA. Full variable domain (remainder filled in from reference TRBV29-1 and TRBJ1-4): SAVISQKPSRDICQRGTSLTIQCQVDSQVTMMFWYRQQPGQSLTLIATANQGSEATYESGFVIDKFPISRPNLTFSTLTVSNMSPEDSSIYLCSARQGSGTNEKLFFGSGTQLSVL.

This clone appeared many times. CDR3 region: CASSLGGGINQPQHF. CDR3 DNA (partial): TGTGCCAGCAGCTTGGGCGGAGGCATCAATCAGCCC. The chain combines TRBV5-6 with TRBJ1-5; D remains unclear. The read ends 3 residues early relative to the CDR3; the germline J gene fills the gap. The CDR3 contains 15 residues. Trimming removed 0 bases at V and 3 bases at J, with 10 bases between. Germline CDR1 and CDR2: SGHDT and YYEEEE.

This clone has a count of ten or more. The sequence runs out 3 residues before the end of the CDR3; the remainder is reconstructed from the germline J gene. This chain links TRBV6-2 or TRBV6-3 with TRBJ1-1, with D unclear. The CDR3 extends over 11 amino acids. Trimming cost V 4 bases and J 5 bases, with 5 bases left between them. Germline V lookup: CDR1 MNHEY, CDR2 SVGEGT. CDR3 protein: CASSLRTEAFF. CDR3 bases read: TGTGCCAGCAGTTTGAGGACTGAA.